The 31 T cell receptor beta chains below were found in one sample sequenced in a study of blood T cell repertoires in COVID-19. Clones were read by immunoSEQ multiplex PCR, and TCRdb kept only the in-frame ones, dropping some. In the table there are roughly 380,000 clones, 75% to 90% of which are singletons. Sequencing input: peripheral blood. The receptor source for this set is a middle-aged woman with COVID-19, enrolled during active disease.

CDR3 region: CASSSSTGQTPSGNTIYF. CDR3 nucleotides: TGCGCCAGCAGCTCGAGTACTGGACAGACCCCCTCTGGAAACACCATATATTTT. The V and J genes are TRBV5-1 and TRBJ1-3; D possibly corresponds to TRBD1 (6 bases). The CDR3 is 18 amino acids. V dropped 3 bases and J dropped 0 bases, with 19 bases sitting between them. Germline loops: CDR1 SGHRS, CDR2 YFSETQ. Drawing the rest from reference TRBV5-1 and TRBJ1-3, the complete variable domain is KAGVTQTPRYLIKTRGQQVTLSCSPISGHRSVSWYQQTPGQGLQFLFEYFSETQRNKGNFPGRFSGRQFSNSRSEMNVSTLELGDSALYLCASSSSTGQTPSGNTIYFGEGSWLTVV.

This sequence joins TRBV7-3 and TRBJ2-3, with 10 bases fitting TRBD2. The CDR3 has 15 residues. The germline V gene has CDR1 SGHTA and CDR2 FQGTGA. The V segment lost 5 bases and the J segment 0 bases; nucleotides outside the gene matches: 2. The CDR3 region has the DNA TGTGCCAGCAGCCCGGGACTAGCGAGCACAGATACGCAGTATTTT. This sequence encodes CASSPGLASTDTQYF.

The chain joins TRBV6-2 or TRBV6-3 to TRBJ1-2; unclear D gene. CDR3 length equals 15 residues. Trimming cost V 2 bases and J 2 bases, with 12 bases left between them. Germline V gene data show CDR1 as MNHEY and CDR2 as SVGEGT. The CDR3 sequence is CASSYEFRRNYGYTF. The CDR3, as DNA: TGTGCCAGCAGTTACGAGTTTCGGAGGAACTATGGCTACACCTTC.

The genes are TRBV20-1 and TRBJ1-5, with D unresolved. CDR3 length equals 11 residues. Per germline, CDR1 DFQATT and CDR2 SNEGSKA (reference sequence). V lost 5 bases and J 12 bases, leaving 14 bases between the germline ends. CDR3 loop: CSAPYGVLQHF. The CDR3 bases are TGCAGTGCTCCCTACGGGGTTCTCCAGCATTTT.

The J gene is TRBJ1-5, the V gene TRBV28, with D perhaps TRBD1 (5 bases). The CDR3 runs to 15 residues. The germline V gene encodes CDR1 MDHEN and CDR2 SYDVKM. V lost 3 bases, J lost 7 bases, and 16 bases lay in between. The CDR3 DNA is TGTGCCAGCAGTTTCTTGATGGGGGAGGTCCAGCCCCAGCATTTT. Amino acids: CASSFLMGEVQPQHF.

The chain employs TRBV18 and TRBJ1-1; 7 positions agree with TRBD1. The CDR3 runs to 13 residues. Trimming removed 2 bases from V and 6 bases from J; junction bases left unmatched: 3. Germline V lookup: CDR1 KGHSH, CDR2 LQKENI. CDR3 in amino acids: CASSPSQGAEAFF. The CDR3 DNA reads TGTGCCAGCTCACCATCTCAGGGGGCTGAAGCTTTCTTT.

The chain has TRBV2 and TRBJ1-4; D may be TRBD1 (5 bases). In germline, CDR1 is SNHLY, CDR2 FYNNEI. V lost 4 bases and J lost 10, with 10 bases in between. The CDR3 is 12 amino acids. The CDR3 loop reads CASSVGRGKLFF. The CDR3 DNA is TGTGCCAGCAGTGTGGGGAGGGGAAAACTGTTTTTT.

The chain combines TRBV27 with TRBJ2-7, with TRBD1 identical over 9 bases. CDR1 MNHEY and CDR2 SMNVEV come from the germline V gene (reference sequence). This CDR3 spans 18 amino acids. V trimming: 6 bases; J trimming: 6 bases; junction bases outside the gene matches: 21. The CDR3 here is CASSRNLGTGTGYFEQYF. The CDR3 region has the DNA TGTGCCAGCAGCCGGAATTTGGGTACCGGGACAGGGTACTTCGAGCAGTACTTC.

Concerning this clone: The same CDR3 arises from other DNA sequences in this sample as well. The rearrangement uses TRBV5-1 and TRBJ2-3; the match to TRBD1 covers 8 bases. Germline loops: CDR1 SGHRS, CDR2 YFSETQ. This CDR3 spans 13 amino acids. J gave up 5 bases and V 4 bases, and 3 bases lay outside the gene matches. This CDR3 reads CASSGQGGDTQYF. CDR3 nucleotides: TGCGCCAGCAGCGGACAGGGAGGAGATACGCAGTATTTT.

The gene calls are TRBV7-2 and TRBJ1-2; D gene ambiguous. Germline-derived CDR1 and CDR2 are SGHTA and FQGNSA. The length of the CDR3 is 14 residues. Between the trimmed V and J ends, which lost 1 base and 7 bases, there was a span of 13 bases. The DNA of the CDR3 is TGTGCCAGCAGCTTAGTTTTATCTACCGGTGGCTACACCTTC. Translating gives CASSLVLSTGGYTF. The complete variable domain, with remaining parts taken from reference TRBV7-2 and TRBJ1-2, reads GAGVSQSPSNKVTEKGKDVELRCDPISGHTALYWYRQSLGQGLEFLIYFQGNSAPDKSGLPSDRFSAERTGGSVSTLTIQRTQQEDSAVYLCASSLVLSTGGYTFGSGTRLTVV.

J is TRBJ1-1 and V is TRBV5-1, with TRBD1 as a possible D gene (5 bases). The CDR3 is 15 amino acids. V was shortened by 1 base and J by 1 base, with 11 bases between the two germline ends. The germline V gene has CDR1 SGHRS and CDR2 YFSETQ. The CDR3: CASSLLGHQNTEAFF. The CDR3 DNA follows: TGCGCCAGCAGCTTGCTAGGACACCAGAACACTGAAGCTTTCTTT.

The rearrangement joins TRBV5-1 to TRBJ1-1, with 10 bases matching TRBD1. Germline V gene data show CDR1 as SGHRS and CDR2 as YFSETQ. The CDR3 covers 15 residues. V shed 4 bases and J 4 bases; nucleotides not matched to a gene: 7. This chain's CDR3 is CASSTRQGASTEAFF. CDR3 DNA sequence: TGCGCCAGCAGCACGAGACAGGGGGCGAGCACTGAAGCTTTCTTT.

This clone was detected only once. This chain uses TRBV9 with TRBJ1-2; D ambiguous. Per the germline V gene, CDR1 is SGDLS and CDR2 is YYNGEE. This CDR3 contains 14 residues. With 4 bases removed from V and 0 bases from J, the gap between germline ends came to 10 bases. CDR3 bases: TGTGCCAGCAGCCTCCGCGGCTCTAACTATGGCTACACCTTC. Protein: CASSLRGSNYGYTF.

The gene calls are TRBV3-1 (or the pseudogene TRBV3-2) and TRBJ2-7; weak D call: TRBD2 (5 bases). There are 13 residues in the CDR3. Germline values: CDR1 LGHDT, CDR2 YNNKEL (reference sequence). The ends were cut back, 0 bases at V and 8 bases at J, with 11 bases in the middle. Here the CDR3 reads CASSQDWERKQYF. The DNA of the CDR3 is TGTGCCAGCAGCCAAGATTGGGAGCGCAAGCAGTACTTC.

The V and J genes are TRBV5-1 and TRBJ1-1; D is uncertain. Trimming stripped 0 bases from V and 4 bases from J, with 7 bases between. Looked up from germline, CDR1 is SGHRS and CDR2 is YFSETQ. The CDR3 is 13 residues long. The CDR3 loop reads CASSLGAPTEAFF. In DNA form, the CDR3 reads TGCGCCAGCAGCTTGGGGGCACCCACTGAAGCTTTCTTT.

This clone was recorded once. The V call is TRBV6-5, the J call TRBJ2-1, with unresolved D. Trimming pared 0 bases from V and 4 bases from J, leaving 13 bases between. The CDR3 is 16 amino acids. Germline CDR1 MNHEY, CDR2 SVGAGI. The CDR3 bases are TGTGCCAGCAGTTACTCTGCTAGTCTTCTATACAATGAGCAGTTCTTC. Its protein is CASSYSASLLYNEQFF.

The rearrangement joins TRBV6-6 to TRBJ2-6; 7 bases are a match to TRBD1. Germline V gives CDR1 MNHNY, CDR2 SVGAGI (reference sequence). Trimming cost V 5 bases and J 0 bases; bases outside gene matches: 13. The CDR3 has 19 residues. The CDR3, as DNA: TGTGCCAGCAGTCCCCGCTCCGGGACAGTAACCTCTGGGGCCAACGTCCTGACTTTC. The encoded protein is CASSPRSGTVTSGANVLTF.

The V call is TRBV9, the J call TRBJ2-7; weak D call: TRBD1 (5 bases). Between the trimmed V and J ends, which lost 0 bases and 0 bases, there was a span of 10 bases. The CDR3 length is 15 residues. Germline-derived CDR1 and CDR2 are SGDLS and YYNGEE. As DNA, the CDR3 is TGTGCCAGCAGCGTAGAGCTGGGGCTCTCCTACGAGCAGTACTTC. Translation gives CASSVELGLSYEQYF.

V and J are TRBV28 and TRBJ2-7, with 8 bases lining up with TRBD2. Germline lookup yields CDR1 MDHEN and CDR2 SYDVKM. The J segment lost 5 bases and the V segment lost 2 bases, leaving 2 bases of the junction unmatched. The CDR3 is 13 amino acids. The CDR3 region has the DNA TGTGCCAGCAGTTTAAGTAGCGGGGACGAGCAGTACTTC. It is translated as CASSLSSGDEQYF.

The rearrangement links TRBV9 to TRBJ2-5, with D unclear. Trimming stripped 0 bases from V and 0 bases from J, with 12 bases between. The CDR3 extends over 16 amino acids. Per germline, CDR1 SGDLS and CDR2 YYNGEE. CDR3 region: CASSVASGRHQETQYF. DNA of the CDR3: TGTGCCAGCAGCGTAGCATCAGGCCGGCACCAAGAGACCCAGTACTTC.

In regard to this clone: The sample carries other DNA sequences with the same CDR3. The J gene is TRBJ1-2, the V gene TRBV28, with a weak D call TRBD1 (6 bases). V was shortened by 5 bases and J by 3 bases, with 10 bases between the two germline ends. Germline values: CDR1 MDHEN, CDR2 SYDVKM. This CDR3 region has 13 residues. The CDR3 here is CASSSTGYYGYTF. The CDR3 nucleotides read TGTGCCAGCAGTAGCACAGGGTACTATGGCTACACCTTC.

Details on this clone: Other nucleotide sequences in the sample specify the same CDR3. This rearrangement joins TRBV7-2 to TRBJ1-5; 10 bases fit TRBD1. Per germline, CDR1 SGHTA and CDR2 FQGNSA. Trimming cost V 1 base and J 2 bases; bases outside gene matches: 2. This CDR3 spans 16 amino acids. The CDR3 DNA sequence: TGTGCCAGCAGCTTAGTCGGGACAGGGGGCAATCAGCCCCAGCATTTT. Protein: CASSLVGTGGNQPQHF.

This clone is a singleton in its sample. Here the CDR3 reads CASSLGSGTYEQYF. The CDR3 nucleotides read TGTGCCAGCAGCTTGGGTAGCGGAACCTACGAGCAGTACTTC. The V and J genes are TRBV7-6 and TRBJ2-7; the D gene is possibly TRBD2 (6 bases). The CDR3 is 14 residues long. Germline V gene sequence: CDR1 SGHVS, CDR2 FNYEAQ. Trimming took off 3 bases at V and 2 bases at J, with 11 bases between the two ends.

This clone was observed a few times. The gene calls are TRBV12-3 or TRBV12-4 and TRBJ2-2, with D hard to call. V lost 7 bases and J lost 4, with 7 bases in between. The CDR3 has 12 amino acids. CDR3 DNA sequence: TGTGCCAGCACCCCAGGCACCGGGGAGCTGTTTTTT. Its protein is CASTPGTGELFF.

This chain joins TRBV19 and TRBJ1-5, with 9 bases aligning to TRBD1. V shed 4 bases and J 0 bases; nucleotides not matched to a gene: 16. The CDR3 spans 20 residues. Germline loops: CDR1 LNHDA, CDR2 SQIVND (reference sequence). CDR3 DNA: TGTGCCAGTAGTAATCTCCCGGGACAGGGCCAATTTTATAGCAATCAGCCCCAGCATTTT. This sequence encodes CASSNLPGQGQFYSNQPQHF.

This clone showed up just a few times. The V call is TRBV27, the J call TRBJ2-1; 8 nucleotides match TRBD1. Germline trimming cut 6 bases from V and 0 bases from J; bases unmatched to any gene: 7. CDR3 length: 16 residues. Germline V gene lookup returns CDR1 MNHEY and CDR2 SMNVEV (reference sequence). CDR3 in DNA: TGTGCCAGCAGGCTATCAGGACAGGGCTCCTACAATGAGCAGTTCTTC. Amino acid sequence: CASRLSGQGSYNEQFF.

V and J are TRBV4-3 and TRBJ2-1; TRBD1 might be the D (6 bases). CDR1 and CDR2 from the germline V gene are LGHNA and YSLEER. Trimming removed 5 bases at V and 6 bases at J, with 17 bases between. This CDR3 is 15 amino acids long. CDR3 loop: CASSSIGTFPNEQFF. CDR3 sequence (DNA): TGCGCCAGCAGCAGTATAGGGACATTTCCCAATGAGCAGTTCTTC.

This chain links TRBV20-1 with TRBJ2-3; D remains ambiguous. Deletions cut 3 bases from V and 6 bases from J, with 10 bases between. The germline V gene encodes CDR1 DFQATT and CDR2 SNEGSKA (reference sequence). The CDR3 spans 12 residues. In nucleotides, the CDR3 is TGCAGTGCTAGTTCCAGCGCGGATACGCAGTATTTT. Translating it yields CSASSSADTQYF.

This chain uses TRBV28 with TRBJ1-4, with TRBD1 matching 9 bases. CDR3 length: 13 amino acids. V lost 6 bases and J lost 8; bases outside the gene matches: 4. Germline V gene lookup returns CDR1 MDHEN and CDR2 SYDVKM. CDR3 region: CASRDRGGEKLFF. In DNA form, the CDR3 reads TGTGCCAGCAGGGACAGGGGAGGGGAAAAACTGTTTTTT.

This clone was recorded only once. The chain combines TRBV29-1 with TRBJ1-2; TRBD1 is a possible D gene (5 bases). CDR1 is SQVTM, CDR2 ANQGSEA, per germline. Between the trimmed V and J ends, which lost 3 bases and 0 bases, there was a span of 5 bases. This CDR3 spans 12 amino acids. This chain's CDR3 is CSVEDTNYGYTF. CDR3 coding DNA: TGCAGCGTTGAGGACACTAACTATGGCTACACCTTC.

The chain combines TRBV7-9 with TRBJ2-5; D not resolved. V was trimmed by 3 bases and J by 4 bases, leaving 9 bases between them. From germline, CDR1 is SEHNR and CDR2 FQNEAQ (reference sequence). This CDR3 spans 13 amino acids. CDR3 DNA: TGTGCCAGCAGCTTTGGAGCCACAGAGACCCAGTACTTC. Its translation is CASSFGATETQYF. Looking up the rest from reference TRBV7-9 and TRBJ2-5 gives the full variable domain: DTGVSQNPRHKITKRGQNVTFRCDPISEHNRLYWYRQTLGQGPEFLTYFQNEAQLEKSRLLSDRFSAERPKGSFSTLEIQRTEQGDSAMYLCASSFGATETQYFGPGTRLLVL.